Listed below are T cell receptor beta chains from one sample, sequenced in a study of blood T cell repertoires in COVID-19. The data were produced by immunoSEQ multiplex PCR, yet TCRdb's version contains in-frame clones alone and is incomplete. The data show more than 250,000 clones, approximately 85% seen once. Source material: peripheral blood. Every receptor here comes from a man aged 45-65 years with active or convalescent COVID-19. The CDR3 runs from the conserved cysteine through the conserved F or W. Fields, in order: D gene, clone size, J gene, V gene, CDR3 DNA, CDR3 protein. A D gene is named only where the DNA matches it firmly. Size values are once, few and many counts, or a class for expanded clones, and some rows have none.

NA,NA,TRBJ2-7,TRBV5-4,TGTGCCAGCAGTGCGGTCGGGGGATACGAGCAGTACTTC,CASSAVGGYEQYF
TRBD2,NA,TRBJ2-1,TRBV7-9,TGTGCCAGCAGTTCGGGAGGGGCGAATGAGCAGTTCTTC,CASSSGGANEQFF
TRBD2,NA,TRBJ2-3,TRBV28,TGTGCCAGCAGTTTACTAGCGGGAGACACAGATACGCAGTATTTT,CASSLLAGDTDTQYF
NA,NA,TRBJ2-5,TRBV30,TGTGCCTGGAGTGACCCAGGGGTAGAGACCCAGTACTTC,CAWSDPGVETQYF
NA,NA,TRBJ2-7,TRBV11-1,TGTGCCAGCAGCTTACATCAGGGGTCCTACGAGCAGTACTTC,CASSLHQGSYEQYF
NA,NA,TRBJ2-1,TRBV10-1,TGCGCCAGCAGTGATGTGCGGGGCCCCTCCTACAATGAGCAGTTCTTC,CASSDVRGPSYNEQFF
NA,NA,TRBJ2-3,TRBV30,TGTGCCTGGACCCCTACTAGGGGGGGTTGGGATACGCAGTATTTT,CAWTPTRGGWDTQYF
NA,NA,TRBJ1-3,TRBV11-2,TGTGCCAGCAGCCCCTTGACAGGCCCGGTAAACACCATATATTTT,CASSPLTGPVNTIYF
NA,NA,TRBJ2-4,TRBV15,TGTGCCACCAGCAGAGATTTGGGCCCGATTCAGTACTTC,CATSRDLGPIQYF
NA,once,TRBJ1-1,TRBV5-4,TGTGCCAGCAGCTCACTAACAGGCACGAACACTGAAGCTTTCTTT,CASSSLTGTNTEAFF
NA,few,TRBJ1-1,TRBV7-9,TGTGCCAGCAGCTCACAGGGATCCAATGAAGCTTTCTTT,CASSSQGSNEAFF
NA,NA,TRBJ2-2,TRBV11-2,TGTGCCAGCAGCTTAGGGGGCCTATACACCGGGGAGCTGTTTTTT,CASSLGGLYTGELFF
NA,NA,TRBJ1-1,TRBV7-9,TGTGCCAGCAGCTCCTACCCTCCCGGGTTCTCGAACACTGAAGCTTTCTTT,CASSSYPPGFSNTEAFF
TRBD2,NA,TRBJ2-1,TRBV7-9,TGTGCCAGCTTACTTGGCGGGAGTGGGTCCTACAATGAGCAGTTCTTC,CASLLGGSGSYNEQFF
TRBD2,NA,TRBJ2-2,TRBV5-4,TGTGCCAGCAGCTTGCGTGCTAGCGGGAGGGCCGGGGAGCTGTTTTTT,CASSLRASGRAGELFF
TRBD2,NA,TRBJ2-5,TRBV7-3,TGTGCCAGCAGCTTATCGGGAGGGCCCCAAGAGACCCAGTACTTC,CASSLSGGPQETQYF
TRBD1,few,TRBJ1-2,TRBV28,TGTGCCAGCAGTCCCCCCGGGACAGGGATCAGGGGCTACACCTTC,CASSPPGTGIRGYTF
TRBD1,once,TRBJ2-6,TRBV4-1,TGCGCCAGCAGCCAAGACGGTCCGGACAGGGGGCTTTCTGGGGCCAACGTCCTGACTTTC,CASSQDGPDRGLSGANVLTF
TRBD1,once,TRBJ1-3,TRBV6-1,TGTGCCAGCAGTGAGTTAGGGACCTGGACAGGGCGAAACACCATATATTTT,CASSELGTWTGRNTIYF
NA,NA,TRBJ2-2,TRBV24-1,TGTGCCACCAGTGATACGGGGTCAGGGGTACCCGGGGAGCTGTTTTTT,CATSDTGSGVPGELFF
NA,NA,TRBJ1-2,TRBV30,TGTGCCTGGAGTCTCTCGGAGGGGTCTTACACCTTC,CAWSLSEGSYTF
NA,NA,TRBJ1-1,TRBV6-5,TGTGCCAGCACCAGGTCAGGGGAGGGGACTGAAGCTTTCTTT,CASTRSGEGTEAFF
TRBD1,NA,TRBJ2-1,TRBV11-1,TGTGCCAGCAGCTTAGCAGGGACAGGGGGGGATGAGCAGTTCTTC,CASSLAGTGGDEQFF
TRBD1,NA,TRBJ1-2,TRBV6-5,TGTGCCAGCAGTTCCGGGACAGGGACAGGCGGCTACACCTTC,CASSSGTGTGGYTF
TRBD1,NA,TRBJ1-5,TRBV25-1,TGTGCCAGCAGTGATTCCGGACAGGGGGATCATCAGCCCCAGCATTTT,CASSDSGQGDHQPQHF
NA,NA,TRBJ1-2,TRBV6-1,TGTGCCAGCAGTTATATGGACACGGAAGGCCTCACCTTC,CASSYMDTEGLTF
NA,NA,TRBJ2-7,TRBV7-2,TGTGCCAGCAGCGATCGGTACGAGCAGTACTTC,CASSDRYEQYF
NA,NA,TRBJ1-1,TRBV2,TGTGCCAGCAGGGCAGTCGACACTGAAGCTTTCTTT,CASRAVDTEAFF
TRBD2,NA,TRBJ2-3,TRBV11-2,TGTGCCAGCAGCTTAGGGGCTAGCGGAGGCCCCACAGATACGCAGTATTTT,CASSLGASGGPTDTQYF
NA,NA,TRBJ1-3,TRBV28,TGTGCCAGCAGTTTAATGCAGGGTTCCGGAAACACCATATATTTT,CASSLMQGSGNTIYF
TRBD1,NA,TRBJ2-5,TRBV5-4,TGTGCCAGCAGTCCAGGGGGCGCGGGGCAAGAGACCCAGTACTTC,CASSPGGAGQETQYF
TRBD1,NA,TRBJ1-3,TRBV5-5,TGTGCCAGCAGCTTTACACCGACAGGGGCTGGAAACACCATATATTTT,CASSFTPTGAGNTIYF
NA,NA,TRBJ2-7,TRBV5-1,TGCGCCAGCAGTTATACAGGGCCCCCGAATGGCGAGCAGTACTTC,CASSYTGPPNGEQYF
NA,NA,TRBJ2-3,TRBV28,TGTGCCAGCAGTGCTAGCGAAGGCACAGATACGCAGTATTTT,CASSASEGTDTQYF
NA,once,TRBJ2-1,TRBV7-8,TGTGCCAGCAGCTCTCAGGGCGATGAGCAGTTCTTC,CASSSQGDEQFF
NA,NA,TRBJ2-3,TRBV7-3,TGTGCCAGCAGCTTATCCCTCCCAGATACGCAGTATTTT,CASSLSLPDTQYF